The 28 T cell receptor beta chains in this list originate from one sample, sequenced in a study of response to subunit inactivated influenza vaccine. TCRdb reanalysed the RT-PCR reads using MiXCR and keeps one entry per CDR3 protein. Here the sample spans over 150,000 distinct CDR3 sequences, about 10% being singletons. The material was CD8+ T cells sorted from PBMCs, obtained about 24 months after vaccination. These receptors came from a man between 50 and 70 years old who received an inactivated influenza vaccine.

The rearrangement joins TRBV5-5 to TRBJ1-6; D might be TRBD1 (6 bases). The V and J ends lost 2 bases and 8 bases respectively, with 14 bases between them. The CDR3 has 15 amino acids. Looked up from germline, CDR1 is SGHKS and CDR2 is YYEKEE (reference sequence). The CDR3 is CASSLITGRDSPLHF. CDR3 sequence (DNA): TGTGCCAGCAGCTTAATTACAGGGCGGGATTCACCCCTCCACTTT.

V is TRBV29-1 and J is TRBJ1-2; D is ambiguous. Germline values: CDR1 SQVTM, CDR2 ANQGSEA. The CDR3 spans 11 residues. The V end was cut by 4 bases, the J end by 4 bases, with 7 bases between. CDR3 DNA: TGCAGCGTTGTCGGAACCTATGGCTACACCTTC. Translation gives CSVVGTYGYTF.

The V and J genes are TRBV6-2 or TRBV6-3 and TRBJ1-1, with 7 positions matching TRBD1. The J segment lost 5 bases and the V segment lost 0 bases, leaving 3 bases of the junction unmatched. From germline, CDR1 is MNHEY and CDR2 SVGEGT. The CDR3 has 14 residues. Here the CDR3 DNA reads TGTGCCAGCAGTTACTCACAGGGGAGGACTGAAGCTTTCTTT. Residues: CASSYSQGRTEAFF.

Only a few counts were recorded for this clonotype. The CDR3 here is CSVAPTGTTDTQYF. The CDR3 nucleotides read TGCAGCGTTGCACCGACAGGGACCACAGATACGCAGTATTTT. The rearrangement uses TRBV29-1 and TRBJ2-3; 7 bases align to TRBD1. The CDR3 is 14 residues long. V was pared by 4 bases and J by 2 bases, with 6 bases of the junction left unmatched. Germline loops: CDR1 SQVTM, CDR2 ANQGSEA.

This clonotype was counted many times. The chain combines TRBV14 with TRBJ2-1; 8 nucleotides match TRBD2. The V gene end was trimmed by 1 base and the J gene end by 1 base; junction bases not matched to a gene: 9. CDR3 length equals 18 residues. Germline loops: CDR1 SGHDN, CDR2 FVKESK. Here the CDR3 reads CASSQGLFSGVSYNEQFF. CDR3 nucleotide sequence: TGTGCCAGCAGCCAAGGCCTATTTAGCGGGGTATCCTACAATGAGCAGTTCTTC.

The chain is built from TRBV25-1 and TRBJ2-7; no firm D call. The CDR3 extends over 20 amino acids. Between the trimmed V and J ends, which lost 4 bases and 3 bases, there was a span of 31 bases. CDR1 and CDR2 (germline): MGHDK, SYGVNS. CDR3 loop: CASSANYAYNRTTILYEQYF. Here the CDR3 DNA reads TGTGCCAGCAGTGCTAATTACGCCTATAATAGAACTACGATACTCTACGAGCAGTACTTC.

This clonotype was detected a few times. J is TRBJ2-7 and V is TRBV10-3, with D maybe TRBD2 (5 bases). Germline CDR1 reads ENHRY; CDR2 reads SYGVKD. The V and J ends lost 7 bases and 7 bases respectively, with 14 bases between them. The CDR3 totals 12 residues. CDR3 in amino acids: CAITDMSGEQYF. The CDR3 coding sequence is TGTGCCATCACTGACATGTCGGGGGAGCAGTACTTC.

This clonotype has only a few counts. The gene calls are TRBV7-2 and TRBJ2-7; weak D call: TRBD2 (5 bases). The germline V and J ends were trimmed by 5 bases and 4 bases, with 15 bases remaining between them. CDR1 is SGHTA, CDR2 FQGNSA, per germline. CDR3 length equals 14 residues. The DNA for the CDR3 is TGTGCCAGCAGCCCCGCGGCGGGCCTTTACGAGCAGTACTTC. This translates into CASSPAAGLYEQYF.

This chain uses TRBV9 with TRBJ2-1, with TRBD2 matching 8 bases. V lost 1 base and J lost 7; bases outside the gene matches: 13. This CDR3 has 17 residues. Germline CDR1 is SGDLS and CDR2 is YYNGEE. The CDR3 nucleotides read TGTGCCAGCAGCGTATATGGCGGGGGGAACCTTTGGAATGAGCAGTTCTTC. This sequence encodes CASSVYGGGNLWNEQFF.

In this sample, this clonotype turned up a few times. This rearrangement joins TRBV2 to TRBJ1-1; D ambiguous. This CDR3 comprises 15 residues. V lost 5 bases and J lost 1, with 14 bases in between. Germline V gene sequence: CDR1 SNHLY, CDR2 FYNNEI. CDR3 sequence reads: CASSSGAGRNTEAFF. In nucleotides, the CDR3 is TGTGCCAGCAGTTCCGGAGCGGGGAGGAACACTGAAGCTTTCTTT.

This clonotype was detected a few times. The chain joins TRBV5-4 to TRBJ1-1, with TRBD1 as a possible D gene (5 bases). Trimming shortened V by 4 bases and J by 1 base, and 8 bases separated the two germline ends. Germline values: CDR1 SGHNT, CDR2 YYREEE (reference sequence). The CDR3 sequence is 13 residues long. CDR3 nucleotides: TGTGCCAGCAGCGGCGACAGGAACACTGAAGCTTTCTTT. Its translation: CASSGDRNTEAFF.

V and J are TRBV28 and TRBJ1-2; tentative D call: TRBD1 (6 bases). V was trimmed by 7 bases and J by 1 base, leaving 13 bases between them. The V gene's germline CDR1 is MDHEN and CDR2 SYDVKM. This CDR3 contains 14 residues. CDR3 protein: CASKIDRINYGYTF. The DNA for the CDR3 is TGTGCCAGCAAGATTGACAGGATTAACTATGGCTACACCTTC.

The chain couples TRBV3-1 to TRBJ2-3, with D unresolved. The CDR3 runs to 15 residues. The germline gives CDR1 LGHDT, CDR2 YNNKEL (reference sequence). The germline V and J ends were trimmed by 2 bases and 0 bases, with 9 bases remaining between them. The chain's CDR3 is CASSQRRPSTDTQYF. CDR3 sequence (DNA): TGTGCCAGCAGCCAACGGAGACCTAGCACAGATACGCAGTATTTT.

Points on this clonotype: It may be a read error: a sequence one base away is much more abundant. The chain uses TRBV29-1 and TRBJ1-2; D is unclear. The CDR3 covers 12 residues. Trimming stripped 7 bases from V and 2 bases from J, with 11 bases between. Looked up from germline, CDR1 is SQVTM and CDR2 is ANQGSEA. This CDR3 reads CSAVEENYGYTF. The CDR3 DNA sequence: TGCAGCGCGGTAGAAGAAAACTATGGCTACACCTTC.

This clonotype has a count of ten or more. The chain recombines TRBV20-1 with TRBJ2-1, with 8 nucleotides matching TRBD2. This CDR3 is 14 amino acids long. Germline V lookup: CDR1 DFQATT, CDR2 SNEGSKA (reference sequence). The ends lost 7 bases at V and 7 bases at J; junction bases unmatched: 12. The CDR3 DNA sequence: TGCAGTGGACGGGCGCGGGAGGTTCTGAATGAGCAGTTCTTC. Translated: CSGRAREVLNEQFF.

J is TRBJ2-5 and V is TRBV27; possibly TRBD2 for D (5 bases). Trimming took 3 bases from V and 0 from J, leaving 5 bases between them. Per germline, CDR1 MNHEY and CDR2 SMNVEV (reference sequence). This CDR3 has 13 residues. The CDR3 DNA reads TGTGCCAGCAGTTTGCGGGACCAAGAGACCCAGTACTTC. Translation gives CASSLRDQETQYF.

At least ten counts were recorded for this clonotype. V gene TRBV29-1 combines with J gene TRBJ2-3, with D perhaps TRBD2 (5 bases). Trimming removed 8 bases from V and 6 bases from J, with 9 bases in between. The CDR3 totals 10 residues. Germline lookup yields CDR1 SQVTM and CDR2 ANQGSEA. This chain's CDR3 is CSIIADTQYF. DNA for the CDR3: TGCAGCATAATAGCGGATACGCAGTATTTT.

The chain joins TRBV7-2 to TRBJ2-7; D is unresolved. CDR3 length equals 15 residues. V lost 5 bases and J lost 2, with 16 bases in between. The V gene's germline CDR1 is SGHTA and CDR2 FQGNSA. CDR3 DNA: TGTGCCAGCAGCGAGACGTTGGGATACGCCTACGAGCAGTACTTC. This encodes CASSETLGYAYEQYF.

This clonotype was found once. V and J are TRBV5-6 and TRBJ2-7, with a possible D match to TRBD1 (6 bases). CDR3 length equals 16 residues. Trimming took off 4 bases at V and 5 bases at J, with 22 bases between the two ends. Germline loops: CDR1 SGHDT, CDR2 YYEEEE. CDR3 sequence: CASSGLEYREGHEQYF. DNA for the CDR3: TGTGCCAGCAGCGGCTTAGAGTACAGGGAAGGGCACGAGCAGTACTTC.

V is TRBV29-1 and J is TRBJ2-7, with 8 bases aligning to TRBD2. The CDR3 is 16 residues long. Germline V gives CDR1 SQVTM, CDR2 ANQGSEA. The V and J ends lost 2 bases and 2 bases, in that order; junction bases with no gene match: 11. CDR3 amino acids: CSVESLAGTSTYEQYF. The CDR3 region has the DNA TGCAGCGTTGAATCCCTAGCGGGTACCTCAACCTACGAGCAGTACTTC.

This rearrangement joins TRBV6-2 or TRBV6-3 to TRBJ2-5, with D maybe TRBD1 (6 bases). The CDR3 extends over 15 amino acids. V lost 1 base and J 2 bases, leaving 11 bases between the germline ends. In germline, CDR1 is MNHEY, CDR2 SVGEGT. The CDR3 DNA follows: TGTGCCAGCAGTTACTACGGACAGCCGCAAGAGACCCAGTACTTC. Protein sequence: CASSYYGQPQETQYF.

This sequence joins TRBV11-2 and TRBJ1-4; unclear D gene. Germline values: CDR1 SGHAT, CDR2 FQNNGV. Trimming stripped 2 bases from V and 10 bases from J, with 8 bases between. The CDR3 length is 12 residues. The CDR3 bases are TGTGCCAGCAGCTTACGGGCGGGAAAACTGTTTTTT. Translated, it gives CASSLRAGKLFF.

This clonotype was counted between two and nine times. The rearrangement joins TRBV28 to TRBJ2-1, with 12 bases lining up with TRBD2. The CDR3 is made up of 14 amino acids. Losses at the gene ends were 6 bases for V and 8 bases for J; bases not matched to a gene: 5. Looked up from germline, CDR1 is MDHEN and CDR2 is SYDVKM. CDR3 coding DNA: TGTGCCAGCAGATCTAGCGGGGGGGCTTATGAGCAGTTCTTC. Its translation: CASRSSGGAYEQFF. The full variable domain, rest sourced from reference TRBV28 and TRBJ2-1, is DVKVTQSSRYLVKRTGEKVFLECVQDMDHENMFWYRQDPGLGLRLIYFSYDVKMKEKGDIPEGYSVSREKKERFSLILESASTNQTSMYLCASRSSGGAYEQFFGPGTRLTVL.

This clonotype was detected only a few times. Written as DNA, the CDR3 is TGTGCCAGCAGTCCCAGGGGTTCTGGAAACACCATATATTTT. This codes for CASSPRGSGNTIYF. The rearrangement joins TRBV12-3 or TRBV12-4 to TRBJ1-3; the D gene is possibly TRBD1 (6 bases). The length of the CDR3 is 14 residues. Deletions cut 5 bases from V and 1 base from J, with 9 bases between.

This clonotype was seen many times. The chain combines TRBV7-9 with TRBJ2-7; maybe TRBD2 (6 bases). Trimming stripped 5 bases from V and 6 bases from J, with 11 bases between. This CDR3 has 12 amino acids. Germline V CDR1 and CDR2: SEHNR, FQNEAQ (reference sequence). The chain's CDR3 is CASSPKGLEQYF. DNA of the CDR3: TGTGCCAGCAGCCCGAAGGGACTCGAGCAGTACTTC.

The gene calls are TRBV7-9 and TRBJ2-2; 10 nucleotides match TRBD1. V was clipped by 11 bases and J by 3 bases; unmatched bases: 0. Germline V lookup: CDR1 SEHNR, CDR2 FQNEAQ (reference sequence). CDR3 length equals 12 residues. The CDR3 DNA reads TGTGCCGGACAGGGGGACACCGGGGAGCTGTTTTTT. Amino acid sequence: CAGQGDTGELFF. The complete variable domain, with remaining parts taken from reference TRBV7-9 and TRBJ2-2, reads DTGVSQNPRHKITKRGQNVTFRCDPISEHNRLYWYRQTLGQGPEFLTYFQNEAQLEKSRLLSDRFSAERPKGSFSTLEIQRTEQGDSAMYLCAGQGDTGELFFGEGSRLTVL.

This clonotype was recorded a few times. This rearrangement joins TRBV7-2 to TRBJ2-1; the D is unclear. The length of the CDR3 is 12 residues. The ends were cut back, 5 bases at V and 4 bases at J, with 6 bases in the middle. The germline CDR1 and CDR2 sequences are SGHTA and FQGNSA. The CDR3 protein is CASSQAYNEQFF. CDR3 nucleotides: TGTGCCAGCAGCCAGGCTTACAATGAGCAGTTCTTC. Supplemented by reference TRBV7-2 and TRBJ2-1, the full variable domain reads GAGVSQSPSNKVTEKGKDVELRCDPISGHTALYWYRQSLGQGLEFLIYFQGNSAPDKSGLPSDRFSAERTGGSVSTLTIQRTQQEDSAVYLCASSQAYNEQFFGPGTRLTVL.

As DNA, the CDR3 is TGCGCCAGCAGCCAAGGGACAGGGGGAGGGGAGACCCAGTACTTC. Translation: CASSQGTGGGETQYF. This chain joins TRBV4-3 and TRBJ2-5; 10 positions match TRBD1. This CDR3 region has 15 residues. CDR1 and CDR2 from the germline V gene are LGHNA and YSLEER. Unmatched junction bases numbered 4, after V lost 1 base and J lost 5 bases.